Each of the 6 T cell receptor beta chains below was sequenced from the same sample in a study of cytomegalovirus exposure and HLA in healthy donors. The data were produced by immunoSEQ multiplex PCR, yet TCRdb's version contains in-frame clones alone and is incomplete. This table has 150,000 to 200,000 clones, 95% to 97% appearing once. Sequencing used PBMCs. These receptors originate from a woman between 18 and 29 years old in good health and CMV-seronegative.

The chain links TRBV18 to TRBJ2-5; D gene ambiguous. Trimming removed 0 bases from V and 2 bases from J, with 13 bases in between. Germline V lookup: CDR1 KGHSH, CDR2 LQKENI. This CDR3 has 16 residues. The chain's CDR3 is CASSPPRPVAQETQYF. The CDR3 DNA reads as TGTGCCAGCTCACCACCGCGGCCAGTGGCACAAGAGACCCAGTACTTC.

The chain uses TRBV11-2 and TRBJ1-2; D may be TRBD1 (6 bases). Deletions cut 0 bases from V and 4 bases from J, with 9 bases between. The germline V gene encodes CDR1 SGHAT and CDR2 FQNNGV. The CDR3 extends over 14 amino acids. The CDR3 DNA sequence: TGTGCCAGCAGCTTAGATAGGGGGACCTATGGCTACACCTTC. Amino acid sequence: CASSLDRGTYGYTF.

This chain joins TRBV10-3 and TRBJ2-7; a possible D gene is TRBD1 (6 bases). The V end was cut by 6 bases, the J end by 2 bases, with 14 bases between. There are 14 residues in the CDR3. Germline V gene data show CDR1 as ENHRY and CDR2 as SYGVKD. CDR3 nucleotide sequence: TGTGCCATCAGGACCGGGACATCCACCTACGAGCAGTACTTC. This translates into CAIRTGTSTYEQYF.

This sequence joins TRBV2 and TRBJ2-7; possibly TRBD1 for D (6 bases). This CDR3 is 15 amino acids long. V was clipped by 2 bases and J by 6 bases, with 17 bases between them. Germline values: CDR1 SNHLY, CDR2 FYNNEI. This CDR3 reads CASSETGSLGGEQYF. As DNA, the CDR3 is TGTGCCAGCAGTGAAACCGGCAGCCTAGGGGGCGAGCAGTACTTC.

The chain is built from TRBV19 and TRBJ1-1; 10 bases match TRBD1. The germline CDR1 and CDR2 sequences are LNHDA and SQIVND (reference sequence). This CDR3 is built from 17 residues. The V gene end was trimmed by 3 bases and the J gene end by 5 bases; junction bases not matched to a gene: 12. CDR3 in DNA: TGTGCCAGTAGTATCAGAGAGACAGGGGGCTCGGGGACTGAAGCTTTCTTT. It yields the protein CASSIRETGGSGTEAFF.

The gene calls are TRBV2 and TRBJ2-6; 8 bases are shared with TRBD1. Unmatched junction bases numbered 3, after V lost 5 bases and J lost 0 bases. Germline CDR1 is SNHLY and CDR2 is FYNNEI. The length of the CDR3 is 16 residues. CDR3 bases: TGTGCCAGCAGTAGACAGGGGAGCTCTGGGGCCAACGTCCTGACTTTC. Translating gives CASSRQGSSGANVLTF.